A selection of T cell receptor beta chains follows, all from one sample in a study of cytomegalovirus exposure and HLA in healthy donors. Profiled with immunoSEQ multiplex PCR; TCRdb holds only in-frame clones, not every one. The sample shows 160,000 or so clones, 80% to 85% of them seen only once. Material for sequencing was PBMCs. The source of these receptors is a young man in good health and CMV-seronegative. The CDR3 runs from the conserved cysteine through the conserved F or W. The D gene is left open where the match is weak. Not every row has a clone size; where given, it reads once, few, many or a size class.

j_call clone_size d_call v_call cdr3_aa cdr3_nt
TRBJ2-3 NA TRBD2 TRBV7-9 CASSLPGGGTDTQYF TGTGCCAGCAGCTTACCGGGAGGGGGCACAGATACGCAGTATTTT
TRBJ2-5 NA TRBD2 TRBV9 CASSTGREETQYF TGTGCCAGCAGCACTGGGAGGGAAGAGACCCAGTACTTC
TRBJ2-5 NA NA TRBV28 CASSHRLFQETQYF TGTGCCAGCAGCCACAGGCTTTTCCAAGAGACCCAGTACTTC
TRBJ2-7 NA NA TRBV5-1 CASSSSTGRSYEQYF TGCGCCAGCAGCTCCTCGACAGGACGATCCTACGAGCAGTACTTC
TRBJ1-2 few TRBD1 TRBV2 CASSEGRGLYGYTF TGTGCCAGCAGTGAGGGCAGGGGGCTCTATGGCTACACCTTC
TRBJ1-2 NA TRBD1 TRBV5-1 CASSLGDRGAGYTF TGCGCCAGCAGCTTGGGGGACAGGGGGGCAGGCTACACCTTC
TRBJ2-5 NA NA TRBV5-1 CASSLAGDQETQYF TGCGCCAGCAGCTTGGCCGGAGACCAAGAGACCCAGTACTTC
TRBJ1-1 once TRBD1 TRBV18 CASSPRGTGLGTEAFF TGTGCCAGCTCACCCCGAGGGACAGGGTTGGGAACTGAAGCTTTCTTT
TRBJ2-1 NA TRBD1 TRBV10-3 CAIRGTGGVEFF TGTGCCATCAGAGGAACAGGGGGCGTTGAGTTCTTC
TRBJ2-2 NA TRBD2 TRBV19 CASSIDREGANTGELFF TGTGCCAGTAGTATAGATCGGGAGGGCGCGAACACCGGGGAGCTGTTTTTT
TRBJ1-4 NA TRBD1 TRBV7-2 CASSPPGQGDAKLFF TGTGCCAGCAGCCCGCCGGGACAGGGCGACGCGAAACTGTTTTTT
TRBJ1-2 NA NA TRBV10-3 CAISRDISSQSYTF TGTGCCATCTCAAGGGACATAAGTAGCCAAAGCTACACCTTC
TRBJ1-6 NA TRBD1 TRBV13 CASSMYRGRLGNSPLHF TGTGCCAGCAGCATGTACAGGGGGCGCTTAGGGAATTCACCCCTCCACTTT
TRBJ1-4 NA NA TRBV6-5 CASRPDGLNEKLFF TGTGCCAGCAGGCCGGACGGACTAAATGAAAAACTGTTTTTT
TRBJ2-3 NA TRBD1 TRBV25-1 CASSDLGAGGKADTQYF TGTGCCAGCAGTGACCTCGGGGCAGGGGGCAAAGCAGATACGCAGTATTTT
TRBJ1-1 NA NA TRBV2 CASSWAKIEAFF TGTGCCAGCAGTTGGGCCAAGATTGAAGCTTTCTTT
TRBJ1-1 NA NA TRBV28 CASRTTGNTEAFF TGTGCCAGCAGGACGACAGGGAACACTGAAGCTTTCTTT
TRBJ1-2 NA TRBD1 TRBV7-6 CASSFGRGNGYTF TGTGCCAGCAGCTTCGGCAGGGGGAATGGCTACACCTTC
TRBJ2-7 NA TRBD1 TRBV18 CASSPQGAGIYEQYF TGTGCCAGCTCACCTCAGGGGGCGGGGATCTACGAGCAGTACTTC
TRBJ2-7 once NA TRBV9 CASSVAEQGGYEQYF TGTGCCAGCAGCGTAGCTGAACAGGGGGGGTACGAGCAGTACTTC
TRBJ1-1 NA NA TRBV28 CASRRDQENTEAFF TGTGCCAGCAGACGGGATCAGGAGAACACTGAAGCTTTCTTT
TRBJ2-1 NA TRBD2 TRBV7-3 CASSLFSGSSYNEQFF TGTGCCAGCAGCTTGTTTAGCGGGAGCTCCTACAATGAGCAGTTCTTC
TRBJ2-3 NA NA TRBV7-9 CASTPRGKSTDTQYF TGTGCCAGCACCCCACGGGGGAAAAGCACAGATACGCAGTATTTT
TRBJ2-3 NA NA TRBV10-3 CAISVTDTQYF TGTGCCATCAGTGTAACAGATACGCAGTATTTT
TRBJ2-7 NA NA TRBV5-1 CASSYGRQGRYEQYF TGCGCCAGCAGCTACGGGAGACAGGGTCGCTACGAGCAGTACTTC
TRBJ1-4 few NA TRBV6-1 CASIPTPTNEKLFF TGTGCCAGCATCCCCACACCAACTAATGAAAAACTGTTTTTT
TRBJ2-3 NA NA TRBV2 CASEARTDTQYF TGTGCCAGCGAGGCCCGCACAGATACGCAGTATTTT
TRBJ1-1 NA TRBD1 TRBV6-1 CASSVSGTEYLNTEAFF TGTGCCAGCAGTGTATCCGGGACAGAATATTTGAACACTGAAGCTTTCTTT
TRBJ2-2 once TRBD2 TRBV27 CASSFGLAGGSTGELFF TGTGCCAGCAGTTTCGGACTAGCGGGAGGAAGCACCGGGGAGCTGTTTTTT
TRBJ2-1 NA TRBD1 TRBV27 CASRPDRGAYNEQFF TGTGCCAGCAGGCCGGACAGGGGGGCTTACAATGAGCAGTTCTTC
TRBJ2-5 NA NA TRBV7-8 CASNRDGETQYF TGTGCCAGCAACAGGGATGGAGAGACCCAGTACTTC
TRBJ2-7 once TRBD1 TRBV19 CASSNRGGEQYF TGTGCCAGTAGTAACAGGGGTGGCGAGCAGTACTTC
TRBJ2-3 NA TRBD2 TRBV19 CASSLTRTSGGAADTQYF TGTGCCAGTAGTTTAACAAGAACTAGCGGGGGGGCCGCAGATACGCAGTATTTT
TRBJ1-1 NA NA TRBV9 CASSVAGGGTEAFF TGTGCCAGCAGCGTAGCTGGGGGAGGAACTGAAGCTTTCTTT
TRBJ2-5 NA TRBD2 TRBV5-1 CASSLMTAPGLAGGTKTQYF TGCGCCAGCAGCTTAATGACGGCCCCGGGACTAGCGGGGGGTACGAAGACCCAGTACTTC
TRBJ2-2 few TRBD2 TRBV2 CASSSGRGAGELFF TGTGCCAGCAGTAGCGGGAGAGGGGCCGGGGAGCTGTTTTTT
TRBJ2-1 once TRBD1 TRBV16 CASSQYGRGQYNEQFF TGTGCCAGCAGCCAATACGGCAGGGGGCAGTACAATGAGCAGTTCTTC
TRBJ2-7 NA NA TRBV9 CASSVVERARGNEQYF TGTGCCAGCAGCGTAGTCGAGCGAGCGAGAGGCAACGAGCAGTACTTC
TRBJ2-1 NA NA TRBV15 CATSRDGGGGGSYNEQFF TGTGCCACCAGCAGAGATGGGGGCGGGGGCGGCTCCTACAATGAGCAGTTCTTC
TRBJ2-7 NA NA TRBV23-1 CASSQSLFPDEQYF TGCGCCAGCAGTCAATCCCTTTTTCCAGACGAGCAGTACTTC
TRBJ1-2 NA NA TRBV5-4 CASSPFGEGVYGYTF TGTGCCAGCAGCCCTTTTGGGGAGGGGGTGTATGGCTACACCTTC
TRBJ2-5 once TRBD1 TRBV18 CASSTGGLETQYF TGTGCCAGCTCAACAGGGGGCTTAGAGACCCAGTACTTC
TRBJ1-3 NA NA TRBV5-1 CASSAQGFGSGNTIYF TGCGCCAGCAGCGCCCAGGGGTTCGGCTCTGGAAACACCATATATTTT
TRBJ2-1 NA NA TRBV6-5 CASSYSLNNEQFF TGTGCCAGCAGTTACTCCCTTAACAATGAGCAGTTCTTC
TRBJ1-5 NA TRBD1 TRBV27 CASRHTGTESNQPQHF TGTGCCAGCAGGCATACCGGGACAGAGAGCAATCAGCCCCAGCATTTT
TRBJ1-2 NA TRBD1 TRBV5-1 CASSLGRQGATDYGYTF TGCGCCAGCAGCTTGGGAAGACAGGGGGCAACGGACTATGGCTACACCTTC
TRBJ2-1 NA TRBD2 TRBV7-2 CASSHPDSTSGFF TGTGCCAGCAGCCACCCGGATTCGACTAGCGGATTCTTC
TRBJ2-1 NA TRBD1 TRBV6-1 CASSEFGNRGSPTLLEQFF TGTGCCAGCAGTGAATTCGGCAACAGGGGGTCTCCCACCCTTCTAGAGCAGTTCTTC